This T cell receptor (beta chain) is drawn from a study of identical twins. Study outcomes and limitations: Cord blood beta clonotypes present at high abundance carried fewer insertions; no such pattern appeared in memory repertoires.

Template switching, a step in the protocol, added a universal primer site, and cDNA carried unique molecular identifiers. TCRdb called the 5' RACE reads again in MiXCR, with one record for every CDR3 protein. The repertoire holds some 660,000 distinct CDR3 sequences, with around 8.6% as singletons. This clonotype was detected only a few times. Its antigen is not identified. Germline-derived CDR1 and CDR2 are DFQATT and SNEGSKA (reference sequence). The CDR3 contains 12 residues. The J segment lost 7 bases and the V segment lost 0 bases, leaving 3 bases of the junction unmatched. Another study also made use of these data, one on yellow fever vaccine responses in identical twins. That work states: Twins reportedly had a vaccine T cell response that seemed partly convergent, partly personalized.

The source material was PBMCs. The chain uses TRBV20-1 and TRBJ2-7; 7 bases align to TRBD2. The TCR was taken from a woman aged 18-29 years in good health. This CDR3 is CSARDQGGEQYF. DNA of the CDR3: TGCAGTGCTAGAGATCAGGGAGGGGAGCAGTACTTC.